Listed below are T cell receptor beta chains from one sample, sequenced in a study of blood T cells in healthy people across ages. TCRdb recomputed calls from the 5' RACE reads with MiXCR, one row per CDR3 protein. The repertoire holds 780,000 or so distinct CDR3 sequences, with 25% as singletons. This sample also belongs to another study, concerning T cells of mothers and their children.

The sequencing input was blood. These receptors were taken from a boy between 10 and 17 years old in good health. Each CDR3 is given with its conserved first and last residue. A D gene is named only where the DNA matches it firmly. A clone size is listed for some rows: how often the clone was seen (once, few, many), or a class if it is expanded.

clone_size | d_call | j_call | v_call | cdr3_nt | cdr3_aa
NA | NA | TRBJ2-1 | TRBV5-1 | TGCGCCAGCAGCTTGGGGGCAGGGAACAATGAGCAGTTCTTC | CASSLGAGNNEQFF
NA | TRBD1 | TRBJ2-5 | TRBV27 | TGTGCCAGCAGCTATGGGACAGGGGGGGGCGAGACCCAGTACTTC | CASSYGTGGGETQYF
NA | NA | TRBJ2-7 | TRBV7-6 | TGTGCCACTTCACGCACCACGGGTTACGAGCAGTACTTC | CATSRTTGYEQYF
NA | TRBD2 | TRBJ2-7 | TRBV5-6 | TGTGCCAGCAGCGCCGGACTAGCGGTACCATCCTACGAGCAGTACTTC | CASSAGLAVPSYEQYF
few | NA | TRBJ2-5 | TRBV29-1 | TGCAGCGTTGAGATTCAACAGGACCCGGGAGAGACCCAGTACTTC | CSVEIQQDPGETQYF
few | NA | TRBJ2-7 | TRBV12-3/TRBV12-4 | TGTGCCAGCAGAATAGACGGAGACGAGCAGTACTTC | CASRIDGDEQYF
few | TRBD1 | TRBJ2-5 | TRBV12-3/TRBV12-4 | TGTGCCAGCAGTTCCACAGGGGAATCCCAAGAGACCCAGTACTTC | CASSSTGESQETQYF
NA | NA | TRBJ2-7 | TRBV29-1 | TGCAGCGTGCTCAGGAGTACCGAGCAGTACTTC | CSVLRSTEQYF
NA | NA | TRBJ1-3 | TRBV6-1 | TGTGCCAGCAGTGAATTCGTGAGCTCTGGAAACACCATATATTTT | CASSEFVSSGNTIYF
few | NA | TRBJ1-5 | TRBV27 | TGTGCCAGCAGTTTAGCGGGGGATGGTCAGCCCCAGCATTTT | CASSLAGDGQPQHF
NA | TRBD2 | TRBJ2-3 | TRBV5-1 | TGCGCCAGCAACAGGAGGCTAGTAGCGGGAGTCACAGATACGCAGTATTTT | CASNRRLVAGVTDTQYF
NA | TRBD1 | TRBJ1-5 | TRBV20-1 | TGCAGTGCTCAACCTTCCGGGACAGGGAGCAATCAGCCCCAGCATTTT | CSAQPSGTGSNQPQHF
NA | NA | TRBJ2-4 | TRBV4-2 | TGTGCCAGCAGCCAAGACCGCGGGACAGCCAAAAACATTCAGTACTTC | CASSQDRGTAKNIQYF
once | NA | TRBJ2-3 | TRBV5-1 | TGCGCCAGCAGCCTAGACATCGTTCCAGATACGCAGTATTTT | CASSLDIVPDTQYF
NA | TRBD2 | TRBJ2-2 | TRBV28 | TGTGCCAGCAGTCCTGGGGGGGTCGGCACCGGGGAGCTGTTTTTT | CASSPGGVGTGELFF
few | NA | TRBJ1-2 | TRBV7-9 | TGTGCCAGCAGCCGTGGGGGTGAGGATGGCTACACCTTC | CASSRGGEDGYTF
NA | NA | TRBJ2-7 | TRBV4-3 | TGCGCCAGCAGCCAAGGCAAGGGCGGGTCCCACTACGAGCAGTACTTC | CASSQGKGGSHYEQYF
NA | TRBD1 | TRBJ2-3 | TRBV29-1 | TGCAGCGTGGACAGGGGGCGCGATACAGATACGCAGTATTTT | CSVDRGRDTDTQYF
few | TRBD1 | TRBJ2-1 | TRBV30 | TGTGCCGCTGACAGGGTATACTTCAATGAGCAGTTCTTC | CAADRVYFNEQFF
NA | NA | TRBJ2-6 | TRBV19 | TGTGCCAGTAGTTCCGGGGTAGCTGGGGCCAACGTCCTGACTTTC | CASSSGVAGANVLTF
few | NA | TRBJ1-2 | TRBV5-5 | TGTGCCAGCAGATCGGAATTTTCGGACTATGGCTACACCTTC | CASRSEFSDYGYTF
many | NA | TRBJ2-3 | TRBV29-1 | TGCAGCGTTGGGGGCAGGGGCACAGATACGCAGTATTTT | CSVGGRGTDTQYF
few | NA | TRBJ2-3 | TRBV29-1 | TGCAGCGTTGAATCCCTAGGGGAAGGAGATACGCAGTATTTT | CSVESLGEGDTQYF
NA | NA | TRBJ2-7 | TRBV29-1 | TGCAGCGTTGAAGATAGAAGAACCTACGAGCAGTACTTC | CSVEDRRTYEQYF
NA | NA | TRBJ2-1 | TRBV12-3/TRBV12-4 | TGCGCCAGCAGTCCCTCTGGGTGGGGGACCCACTCCTACAATGAGCAGTTCTTC | CASSPSGWGTHSYNEQFF
few | TRBD1 | TRBJ1-4 | TRBV2 | TGTGCCAGCAGAGCCACAGGGGGCGGATATGAAAAACTGTTTTTT | CASRATGGGYEKLFF
NA | TRBD1 | TRBJ1-3 | TRBV20-1 | TGCAGTGCTAGTTTGGGGCAGGGGGCATGGGGAAACACCATATATTTT | CSASLGQGAWGNTIYF
few | NA | TRBJ2-1 | TRBV6-2/TRBV6-3 | TGTGCCAGCAGCCCCAGCGAGGTGGGGTTCAGTGAGCAGTTCTTC | CASSPSEVGFSEQFF
few | TRBD2 | TRBJ2-7 | TRBV5-5 | TGTGCCAGCAGTCGGATGAGCGGGGGGCTTTACGAGCAGTACTTC | CASSRMSGGLYEQYF